This T cell receptor beta chain comes out of a study of human T cells and chemical hapten exposure. Study findings and constraints: Given that the donors had alopecia, their immune response may differ from that seen in healthy people. Significantly more large CDR3 similarity clusters were formed by expanded TCRs than by controls. TCRs above 1 in 1000 frequency did not change with DPC sensitization.

Germline V gene data show CDR1 as SGHTA and CDR2 as FQGNSA. Trimming took off 5 bases at V and 2 bases at J, with 15 bases between the two ends. This CDR3 contains 15 residues. About this clonotype: Its target is not known.

Indicated time point: patch test 1, 2 weeks after DPC sensitization. Treatment reported: therapeutic diphenylcyclopropenone sensitization with weekly scalp DPC. Study processing details: Sample TCR totals centred on a median of around 96,000, ranging about 20,000 to 700,000. MiXCR, run by TCRdb on the RACE reads, gives a single entry per CDR3 protein. These V and J calls are TCRdb output, not the study's own analysis. This sample has around 160,000 distinct CDR3 sequences, with about 14% found just once. This TCR derives from a young woman with alopecia areata. Some clones in this sample may be carry-over from other donors' samples. V gene TRBV7-2 combines with J gene TRBJ1-1; D possibly corresponds to TRBD1 (6 bases). Source: whole blood, taken in connection with sensitization to the hapten diphenylcyclopropenone (DPC). The CDR3 nucleotides read TGTGCCAGCAGCAAACCTGGACAGCTAAACACTGAAGCTTTCTTT. As protein: CASSKPGQLNTEAFF.